One sample yielded the 15 T cell receptor beta chains listed below, sequenced in a study of molecular identifiers for immune sequencing clone quantification. A single record per CDR3 protein comes from TCRdb applying MiXCR to the PCR reads. The sample records 85,000 to 90,000 distinct CDR3 sequences, about 23% being singletons. Sample: naive CD8+ T cells from blood, with Jurkat cell RNA spiked in. Documented subset: FACS-sorted CD8+CD4-CCR7+CD45RA+ naive T cells. These receptors were obtained from a human donor in good health. Some libraries in this study had Jurkat cell RNA spiked in.

For this clonotype: The junction departs from the called germline gene at one end, perhaps through a read error. V is TRBV7-9 and J is TRBJ1-1, with a tentative D call TRBD1 (6 bases). Germline lookup yields CDR1 SEHNR and CDR2 FQNEAQ (reference sequence). The CDR3 sequence is 15 residues long. The CDR3 DNA sequence: TGTGCCAGCAGCACCCCCGGGACACCGAACACTAAAGCTTTCTTT. This codes for CASSTPGTPNTKAFF. Drawing the rest from reference TRBV7-9 and TRBJ1-1, the complete variable domain is DTGVSQNPRHKITKRGQNVTFRCDPISEHNRLYWYRQTLGQGPEFLTYFQNEAQLEKSRLLSDRFSAERPKGSFSTLEIQRTEQGDSAMYLCASSTPGTPNTKAFFGQGTRLTVV.

This clonotype showed up just once. At one of its ends the junction is not consistent with the germline gene, which may arise from a read error. This chain uses TRBV7-8 with TRBJ2-7; tentative D call: TRBD1 (5 bases). CDR1 and CDR2 (germline): SGHVS, FQNEAQ. The CDR3 is 16 amino acids. The CDR3 is CASSPYMTAFPNERYF. The DNA of the CDR3 is TGTGCCAGCAGCCCATACATGACAGCGTTCCCTAACGAGCGGTACTTC.

This rearrangement joins TRBV7-6 to TRBJ2-7; 7 bases are shared with TRBD1. The length of the CDR3 is 15 residues. The V and J ends lost 5 bases and 3 bases, in that order; junction bases with no gene match: 10. Germline CDR1 SGHVS, CDR2 FNYEAQ. The CDR3 nucleotides are TGTGCCAGCAGCAAAAGACAGGGTTTGCTCTACGAGCAGTACTTC. It translates to CASSKRQGLLYEQYF.

This clonotype has just a few counts. This chain links TRBV9 with TRBJ2-5; 9 bases are a match to TRBD2. Germline assignment: CDR1 SGDLS and CDR2 YYNGEE. The CDR3 length is 16 residues. Germline trimming cut 3 bases from V and 5 bases from J; bases unmatched to any gene: 11. The CDR3 bases are TGTGCCAGCAGCGCATCGGGACTAGCAATGGCCGAGACCCAGTACTTC. This sequence encodes CASSASGLAMAETQYF.

Concerning this clonotype itself: Given a much more abundant clone one base away, this may be a read error. This CDR3 fails to terminate in the conserved phenylalanine or tryptophan, so it likely reflects a read error. This rearrangement joins TRBV28 to TRBJ2-7; 8 nucleotides match TRBD1. Germline V gene data show CDR1 as MDHEN and CDR2 as SYDVKM. Unmatched junction bases numbered 5, after V lost 6 bases and J lost 4 bases. The CDR3 sequence is 13 residues long. CDR3 bases: TGTGCCAGCAGACCGACAGGGGTGTACGAGCAGTACCTC. Amino acids: CASRPTGVYEQYL.

As DNA, the CDR3 is TGTGCCTGGAGTGCCCCGGGTAGCGGGGGGGAGGGTGAGCAGTTCTTC. Amino acids: CAWSAPGSGGEGEQFF. The chain couples TRBV30 to TRBJ2-1; 11 nucleotides align to TRBD2. Germline V gene sequence: CDR1 GTSNPN, CDR2 SVGIG (reference sequence). J gave up 9 bases and V 1 base, and 11 bases lay outside the gene matches. This CDR3 has 16 residues.

A few counts support this clonotype. This rearrangement joins TRBV5-8 to TRBJ2-2; 8 bases align to TRBD1. There are 16 residues in the CDR3. CDR1 and CDR2 (germline): SGHTS, YDEGEE. Trimming took 0 bases from V and 2 from J; bases not matched to a gene: 3. In DNA, the CDR3 is TGTGCCAGCAGCTTGGGACAGGGGTTAAACACCGGGGAGCTGTTTTTT. Its protein is CASSLGQGLNTGELFF.

The rearrangement links TRBV28 to TRBJ2-3, with 8 bases aligning to TRBD1. The germline V gene encodes CDR1 MDHEN and CDR2 SYDVKM. CDR3 length: 16 residues. V lost 3 bases and J lost 8; bases outside the gene matches: 13. The CDR3 DNA reads TGTGCCAGCAGTTTCTTCCCGCAGGGGGCATCAGTTACGCAGTATTTT. This codes for CASSFFPQGASVTQYF.

As regards this clonotype: This may arise from a read error, as a much more abundant clone is one base away. V and J are TRBV30 and TRBJ2-1; weak D call: TRBD2 (6 bases). From germline, CDR1 is GTSNPN and CDR2 SVGIG (reference sequence). The CDR3 has 15 amino acids. For the CDR3, the DNA is TGTGCCTGGAGTGTGCCGTATGGGAGGCACAATGAGCAGCTCTTC. Amino acids: CAWSVPYGRHNEQLF.

With respect to this clonotype: The germline gene is not matched at one end of the junction; a read error may be the cause. The chain couples TRBV5-6 to TRBJ2-3; D may be TRBD2 (5 bases). Germline CDR1 and CDR2: SGHDT and YYEEEE. This CDR3 contains 15 residues. CDR3 region: CAGSRLSGPTDTQYF. DNA of the CDR3: TGTGCCGGCAGCCGACTAAGCGGCCCCACAGATACGCAGTATTTT.

V gene TRBV7-9 combines with J gene TRBJ2-2, with D unclear. The CDR3 is 15 amino acids. CDR1 and CDR2 (germline): SEHNR, FQNEAQ (reference sequence). V lost 2 bases and J lost 0, with 7 bases in between. CDR3 sequence: CASSLTRTNTGELFF. The CDR3 DNA sequence: TGTGCCAGCAGCTTAACGCGGACGAACACCGGGGAGCTGTTTTTT. Full variable domain (rest looked up from reference TRBV7-9 and TRBJ2-2): DTGVSQNPRHKITKRGQNVTFRCDPISEHNRLYWYRQTLGQGPEFLTYFQNEAQLEKSRLLSDRFSAERPKGSFSTLEIQRTEQGDSAMYLCASSLTRTNTGELFFGEGSRLTVL.

In its sample, this clonotype was seen many times. The chain couples TRBV4-1 to TRBJ2-7, with D unclear. CDR3 length: 15 residues. Germline loops: CDR1 MGHRA, CDR2 YSYEKL. V lost 0 bases and J lost 4, with 13 bases in between. CDR3 residues: CASSQEAKAVYEQYF. CDR3 bases: TGCGCCAGCAGCCAAGAGGCTAAGGCGGTTTACGAGCAGTACTTC.

This clonotype appeared many times. V usage is TRBV5-4 and J usage is TRBJ1-1; D remains ambiguous. Germline CDR1 reads SGHNT; CDR2 reads YYREEE (reference sequence). Trimming took 4 bases from V and 5 from J, leaving 12 bases between them. There are 13 residues in the CDR3. The CDR3 protein is CASSPIFGTEAFF. The DNA for the CDR3 is TGTGCCAGCAGCCCGATATTTGGGACTGAAGCTTTCTTT.

The chain uses TRBV27 and TRBJ1-1; the D gene is possibly TRBD1 (5 bases). This CDR3 spans 12 amino acids. The germline gives CDR1 MNHEY, CDR2 SMNVEV (reference sequence). V was shortened by 3 bases and J by 8 bases, with 10 bases between the two germline ends. CDR3 DNA: TGTGCCAGCAGTTTGGGGGGAAGAGAAGCTTTCTTT. Its protein product is CASSLGGREAFF.

This clonotype was recorded many times. The J gene is TRBJ2-3, the V gene TRBV6-5; the D is unclear. CDR1 and CDR2 (germline): MNHEY, SVGAGI. The CDR3 has 14 amino acids. V shed 6 bases and J shed 6 bases, with 16 bases lying between them. CDR3: CASRTGSAMDTQYF. The CDR3 coding sequence is TGTGCCAGCAGGACCGGGTCGGCGATGGATACGCAGTATTTT.